This T cell receptor beta chain was observed in a study of blood T cell repertoires in COVID-19. As for the study in general: From the United States, Italy and Spain came samples of acute and convalescent COVID-19. The analysed material was cDNA or gDNA that came from T cells, B-cell-depleted T cells, or PBMCs.

Generated by immunoSEQ multiplex PCR, the TCRdb table keeps only in-frame clones and is missing some. The sample shows about 400,000 clones, approximately 88% of them seen only once. J lost 8 bases, V lost 1 base, and 10 bases had no gene match. The CDR3 loop spans 14 amino acids. CDR1 and CDR2 (germline): GTSNPN, SVGIG (reference sequence). This receptor was taken from a man in his forties or fifties with acute or convalescent COVID-19. Sequencing was carried out using peripheral blood. This sequence joins TRBV30 and TRBJ1-1, with 7 nucleotides matching TRBD1. CDR3 nucleotide sequence: TGTGCCTGGAGTGGGACAGGTGAACTTCTGGAAGCTTTCTTT. Translated, it gives CAWSGTGELLEAFF.